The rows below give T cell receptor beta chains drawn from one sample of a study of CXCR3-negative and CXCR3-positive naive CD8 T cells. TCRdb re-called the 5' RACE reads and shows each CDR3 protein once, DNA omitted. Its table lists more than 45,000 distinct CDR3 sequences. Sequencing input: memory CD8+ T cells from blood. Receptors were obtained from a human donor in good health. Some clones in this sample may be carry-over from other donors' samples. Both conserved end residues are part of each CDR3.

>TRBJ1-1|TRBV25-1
CASTGAEGTEAFF
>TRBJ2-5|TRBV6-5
CASSYWEGSQETQYF
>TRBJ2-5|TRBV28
CASSFPARDEETQYF
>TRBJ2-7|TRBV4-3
CASSQEYARRSYEQYF
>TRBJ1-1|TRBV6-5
CASSYSGGGNTEAFF
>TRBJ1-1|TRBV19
CASRPEGAEAFF
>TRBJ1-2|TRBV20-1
CSARDGDRGEVDGYTF
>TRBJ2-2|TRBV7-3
CASSPLGETGELFF
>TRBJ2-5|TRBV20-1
CSASWVAGEGVFRETQYF
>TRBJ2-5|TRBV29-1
CSVTRPGHPEETQYF
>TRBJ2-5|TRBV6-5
CASSPHGTTKYKETQYF
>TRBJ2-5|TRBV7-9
CASSSPPWTALGETQYF
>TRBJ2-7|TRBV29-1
CSVEDQGRTYEQYF
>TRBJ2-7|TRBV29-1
CSVLADYSYEQYF
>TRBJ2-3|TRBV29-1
CSVAPGLAGASTDTQYF
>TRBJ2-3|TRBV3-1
CASSQDRRPDTQYF
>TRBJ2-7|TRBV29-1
CSVGQSFYEQYF
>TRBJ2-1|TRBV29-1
CSVVGLAGGNEQFF
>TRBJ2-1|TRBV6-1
CASSVAGGYNEQFF
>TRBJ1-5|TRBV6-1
CASSEDPGHQPQHF
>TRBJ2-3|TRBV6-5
CASSPLYLTDTQYF
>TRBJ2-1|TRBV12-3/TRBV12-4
CASALAAEQFF
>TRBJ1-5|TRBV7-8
CASRQGASNQPQHF
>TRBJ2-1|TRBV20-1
CSARDPQGSHNEQFF
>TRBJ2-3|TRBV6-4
CASSPSGATDTQYF
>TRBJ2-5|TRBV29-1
CSVERVFSGRAEETQYF
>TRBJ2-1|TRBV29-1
CSVGWRETYNEQFF
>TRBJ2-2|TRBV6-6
CASTPGGLTGELFF
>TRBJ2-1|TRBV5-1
CASSLVGGVYNEQFF
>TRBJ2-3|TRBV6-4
CASSVKAGGTDTQYF
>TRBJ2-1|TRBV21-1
CASRTAEGQGYPYNEQFF
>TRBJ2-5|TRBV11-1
CASSLDGETQYF
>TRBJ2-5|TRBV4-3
CASSTGGVETQYF
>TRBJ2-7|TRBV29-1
CSAEGSSHEQYF
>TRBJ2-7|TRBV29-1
CSALDAGQGEQYF
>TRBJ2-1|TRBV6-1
CASSEAAEDEQFF
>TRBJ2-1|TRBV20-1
CSASGTPNYNEQFF
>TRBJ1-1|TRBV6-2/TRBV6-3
CASSALAPATEAFF